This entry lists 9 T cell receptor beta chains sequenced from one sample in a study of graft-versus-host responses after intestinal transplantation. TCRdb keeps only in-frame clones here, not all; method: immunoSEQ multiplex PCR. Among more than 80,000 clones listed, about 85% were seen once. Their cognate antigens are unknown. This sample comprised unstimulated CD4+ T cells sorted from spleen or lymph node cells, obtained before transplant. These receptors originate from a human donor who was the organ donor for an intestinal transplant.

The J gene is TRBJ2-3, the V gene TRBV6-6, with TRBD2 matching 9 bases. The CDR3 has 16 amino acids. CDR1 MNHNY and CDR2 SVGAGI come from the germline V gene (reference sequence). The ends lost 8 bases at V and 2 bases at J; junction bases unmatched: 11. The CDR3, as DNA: TGTGCCAGCCACGAAAGCGGGAGGCCCCCCACAGATACGCAGTATTTT. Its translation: CASHESGRPPTDTQYF.

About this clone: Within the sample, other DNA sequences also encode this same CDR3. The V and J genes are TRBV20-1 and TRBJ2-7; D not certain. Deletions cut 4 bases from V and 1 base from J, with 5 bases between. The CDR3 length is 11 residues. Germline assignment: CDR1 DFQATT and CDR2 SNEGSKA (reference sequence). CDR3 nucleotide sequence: TGCAGTGCTACACGGTCCTACGAGCAGTACTTC. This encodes CSATRSYEQYF.

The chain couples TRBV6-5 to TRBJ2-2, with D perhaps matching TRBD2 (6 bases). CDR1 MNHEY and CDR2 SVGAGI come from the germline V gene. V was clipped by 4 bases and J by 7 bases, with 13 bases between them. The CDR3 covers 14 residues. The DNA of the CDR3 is TGTGCCAGCAGTTTCTATTCGGAGGGCGGGGAGCTGTTTTTT. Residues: CASSFYSEGGELFF.

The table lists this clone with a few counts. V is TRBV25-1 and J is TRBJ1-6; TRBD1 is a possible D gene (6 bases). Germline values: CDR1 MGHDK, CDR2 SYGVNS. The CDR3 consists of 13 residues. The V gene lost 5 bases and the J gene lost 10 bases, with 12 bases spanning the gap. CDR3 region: CASSIQGRSPLHF. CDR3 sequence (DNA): TGTGCCAGCAGTATACAGGGCAGGTCACCCCTCCACTTT.

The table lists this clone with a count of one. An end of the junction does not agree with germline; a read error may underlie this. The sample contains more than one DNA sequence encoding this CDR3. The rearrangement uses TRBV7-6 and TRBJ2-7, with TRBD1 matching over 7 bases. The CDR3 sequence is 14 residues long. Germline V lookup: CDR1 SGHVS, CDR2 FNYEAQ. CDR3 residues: CASSSTTGVYEQYF. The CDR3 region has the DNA TGTGCCAGCAGCTCCACAACAGGGGTCTACGAGCAGTATTTC.

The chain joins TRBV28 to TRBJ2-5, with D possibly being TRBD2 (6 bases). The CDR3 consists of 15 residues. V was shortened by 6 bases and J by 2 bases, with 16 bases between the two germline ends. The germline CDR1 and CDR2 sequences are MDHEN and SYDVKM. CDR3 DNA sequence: TGTGCCAGCAGCGCCCTCGGGGAGGCACAAGAGACCCAGTACTTC. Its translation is CASSALGEAQETQYF.

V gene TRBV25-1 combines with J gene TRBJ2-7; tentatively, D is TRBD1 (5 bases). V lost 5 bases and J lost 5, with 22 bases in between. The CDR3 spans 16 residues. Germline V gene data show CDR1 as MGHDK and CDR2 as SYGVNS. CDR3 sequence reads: CASSPRLGQGQDEQYF. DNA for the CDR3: TGTGCCAGCAGTCCACGATTGGGGCAGGGCCAGGACGAGCAGTACTTC.

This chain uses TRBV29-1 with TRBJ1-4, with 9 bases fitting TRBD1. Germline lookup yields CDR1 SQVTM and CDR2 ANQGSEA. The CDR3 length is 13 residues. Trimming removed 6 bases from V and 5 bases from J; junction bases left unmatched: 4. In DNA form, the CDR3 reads TGCAGCGTCTACAGGGGGCAAAATGAAAAACTGTTTTTT. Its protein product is CSVYRGQNEKLFF.

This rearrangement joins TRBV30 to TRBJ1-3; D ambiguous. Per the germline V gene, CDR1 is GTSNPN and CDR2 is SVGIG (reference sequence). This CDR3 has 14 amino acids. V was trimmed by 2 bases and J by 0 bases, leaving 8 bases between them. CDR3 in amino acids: CAWSRGDSGNTIYF. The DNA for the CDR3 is TGTGCCTGGAGTCGGGGAGACTCTGGAAACACCATATATTTT.